These 30 T cell receptor beta chains came from one sample sequenced in a study of blood T cell repertoires in COVID-19. Repertoires were generated with immunoSEQ multiplex PCR, while TCRdb's copy carries only in-frame clones and drops some. The data hold approximately 100,000 clones, with less than 85% observed a single time. Source material: peripheral blood. These receptor sequences come from an older woman with acute or convalescent COVID-19.

V is TRBV19 and J is TRBJ1-1; D remains ambiguous. The ends were cut back, 0 bases at V and 0 bases at J, with 11 bases in the middle. The CDR3 length is 16 residues. Germline V gene lookup returns CDR1 LNHDA and CDR2 SQIVND (reference sequence). In DNA form, the CDR3 reads TGTGCCAGTAGTATAGATGGGAGAGCCTTGAACACTGAAGCTTTCTTT. Its translation is CASSIDGRALNTEAFF.

The V and J genes are TRBV12-3 or TRBV12-4 and TRBJ1-6, with TRBD1 matching 7 bases. Losses at the gene ends were 5 bases for V and 9 bases for J; bases not matched to a gene: 4. This CDR3 is 13 amino acids long. The CDR3 spells CASSIGGSSPLHF. DNA of the CDR3: TGTGCCAGCAGTATAGGGGGCTCTTCACCCCTCCACTTT.

V and J are TRBV19 and TRBJ1-1; TRBD1 agrees at 8 bases. This CDR3 is 17 amino acids long. Trimming took 4 bases from V and 0 from J; bases not matched to a gene: 10. Germline lookup yields CDR1 LNHDA and CDR2 SQIVND (reference sequence). The CDR3 DNA sequence: TGTGCCAGTAGTAAACCGGGACAGGTTAACATGAACACTGAAGCTTTCTTT. Encoded protein: CASSKPGQVNMNTEAFF. Drawing the rest from reference TRBV19 and TRBJ1-1, the complete variable domain is DGGITQSPKYLFRKEGQNVTLSCEQNLNHDAMYWYRQDPGQGLRLIYYSQIVNDFQKGDIAEGYSVSREKKESFPLTVTSAQKNPTAFYLCASSKPGQVNMNTEAFFGQGTRLTVV.

This chain's CDR3 is CASSPRAGGDEQFF. The DNA for the CDR3 is TGTGCCAGCTCACCACGTGCAGGGGGCGATGAGCAGTTCTTC. V and J are TRBV18 and TRBJ2-1, with 8 bases lining up with TRBD1. After removal of 1 base from V and 8 bases from J, the junction contained 4 bases not matched to a gene. Looked up from germline, CDR1 is KGHSH and CDR2 is LQKENI. The length of the CDR3 is 14 residues.

This sequence joins TRBV5-4 and TRBJ2-2; 8 bases align to TRBD1. Trimming at V came to 5 bases and at J to 6 bases, leaving 9 bases not matched to a gene. This CDR3 has 15 residues. CDR1 is SGHNT and CDR2 is YYREEE in the germline V gene (reference sequence). The CDR3 nucleotides are TGTGCCAGCAGTTCTAGGACAGGGCGGGCCGGGGAGCTGTTTTTT. Protein product: CASSSRTGRAGELFF.

This clone was counted only a few times. This chain joins TRBV6-5 and TRBJ2-7; perhaps TRBD2 as D (6 bases). This CDR3 contains 14 residues. The germline CDR1 and CDR2 sequences are MNHEY and SVGAGI. V gave up 7 bases and J gave up 3 bases, with 16 bases separating them. CDR3 bases: TGTGCCAGCACCCCTCGAGGAGGGAACTACGAGCAGTACTTC. The encoded protein is CASTPRGGNYEQYF.

V usage is TRBV5-1 and J usage is TRBJ1-1, with 9 bases aligning to TRBD1. Germline CDR1 SGHRS, CDR2 YFSETQ. This CDR3 contains 14 residues. J was trimmed by 1 base and V by 2 bases; bases with no gene match: 0. The CDR3 reads CASSLQGANTEAFF. In DNA form, the CDR3 reads TGCGCCAGCAGCTTACAGGGGGCGAACACTGAAGCTTTCTTT.

The chain is built from TRBV29-1 and TRBJ1-1; a possible D gene is TRBD1 (5 bases). The CDR3 has 14 residues. The V end was cut by 4 bases, the J end by 4 bases, with 16 bases between. The germline V gene has CDR1 SQVTM and CDR2 ANQGSEA. CDR3 in amino acids: CSVVIGASSTEAFF. CDR3 nucleotide sequence: TGCAGCGTTGTAATAGGGGCTAGTAGCACTGAAGCTTTCTTT.

The chain's CDR3 is CASSLTGTNTGELFF. CDR3 nucleotides: TGCGCCAGCAGCTTAACAGGGACGAACACCGGGGAGCTGTTTTTT. The chain uses TRBV5-1 and TRBJ2-2; D possibly corresponds to TRBD1 (6 bases). Trimming took 2 bases from V and 0 from J, leaving 8 bases between them. CDR3 length: 15 amino acids. Germline CDR1 SGHRS, CDR2 YFSETQ.

The genes are TRBV28 and TRBJ1-6; TRBD1 might be the D (5 bases). The V end lost 6 bases, the J end lost 1 base, and 10 bases lay between the germline ends. Germline CDR1 reads MDHEN; CDR2 reads SYDVKM. This CDR3 is 15 amino acids long. CDR3: CASSSRVSYNSPLHF. CDR3 DNA: TGTGCCAGCAGCTCCAGGGTGTCCTATAATTCACCCCTCCACTTT.

J is TRBJ2-5 and V is TRBV2; 12 nucleotides agree with TRBD2. Germline values: CDR1 SNHLY, CDR2 FYNNEI. The CDR3 loop spans 16 amino acids. After removal of 6 bases from V and 0 bases from J, the junction contained 5 bases not matched to a gene. CDR3 coding DNA: TGTGCCAGCAGGAAAAGGACTAGCGGGAACCAAGAGACCCAGTACTTC. Amino acids: CASRKRTSGNQETQYF.

CDR3 in DNA: TGTGCCAGCAGCTTAGGTCCAGGGAGGGACGAGCAGTACTTC. Amino acid sequence: CASSLGPGRDEQYF. The rearrangement links TRBV7-9 to TRBJ2-7; 7 positions agree with TRBD2. Germline lookup yields CDR1 SEHNR and CDR2 FQNEAQ (reference sequence). The CDR3 loop spans 14 amino acids. The V segment lost 1 base and the J segment 5 bases; nucleotides outside the gene matches: 5. The full variable domain, in which reference TRBV7-9 and TRBJ2-7 provide the parts outside the CDR3, is DTGVSQNPRHKITKRGQNVTFRCDPISEHNRLYWYRQTLGQGPEFLTYFQNEAQLEKSRLLSDRFSAERPKGSFSTLEIQRTEQGDSAMYLCASSLGPGRDEQYFGPGTRLTVT.

The chain carries TRBV2 and TRBJ2-5; perhaps TRBD2 as D (6 bases). Per germline, CDR1 SNHLY and CDR2 FYNNEI. The V gene lost 4 bases and the J gene lost 5 bases, with 14 bases spanning the gap. The CDR3 is made up of 14 amino acids. The CDR3: CASSVEGNRETQYF. CDR3 DNA: TGTGCCAGCAGTGTGGAGGGGAATAGGGAGACCCAGTACTTC. The complete variable domain, with remaining parts taken from reference TRBV2 and TRBJ2-5, reads EPEVTQTPSHQVTQMGQEVILRCVPISNHLYFYWYRQILGQKVEFLVSFYNNEISEKSEIFDDQFSVERPDGSNFTLKIRSTKLEDSAMYFCASSVEGNRETQYFGPGTRLLVL.

The genes are TRBV5-6 and TRBJ1-3; 10 nucleotides match TRBD1. The V and J ends lost 4 bases and 1 base, in that order; junction bases with no gene match: 5. The CDR3 length is 16 residues. Germline CDR1 reads SGHDT; CDR2 reads YYEEEE. CDR3 in DNA: TGTGCCAGCAGCCCGGGACAGGGGACTTCTGGAAACACCATATATTTT. This gives the protein CASSPGQGTSGNTIYF.

The rearrangement joins TRBV5-1 to TRBJ2-5, with D uncertain. This CDR3 is built from 13 residues. V shed 0 bases and J shed 5 bases, with 8 bases lying between them. CDR1 is SGHRS and CDR2 is YFSETQ in the germline V gene. The CDR3 bases are TGCGCCAGCAGCTTGGATAATTCGGAGACCCAGTACTTC. This gives the protein CASSLDNSETQYF. The whole variable domain, remainder taken from reference TRBV5-1 and TRBJ2-5, is KAGVTQTPRYLIKTRGQQVTLSCSPISGHRSVSWYQQTPGQGLQFLFEYFSETQRNKGNFPGRFSGRQFSNSRSEMNVSTLELGDSALYLCASSLDNSETQYFGPGTRLLVL.

The chain is built from TRBV2 and TRBJ1-4; the match to TRBD1 covers 7 bases. The CDR3 is 14 amino acids. The ends lost 6 bases at V and 10 bases at J; junction bases unmatched: 11. Per the germline V gene, CDR1 is SNHLY and CDR2 is FYNNEI. In DNA, the CDR3 is TGTGCCAGCAGAACCGGGACAGCTAATAGAAAACTGTTTTTT. Amino acid sequence: CASRTGTANRKLFF.

DNA for the CDR3: TGTGCCAGCAGCGTAGCCGGGGGGGCCCTCGGGGAGCTGTTTTTT. Translation gives CASSVAGGALGELFF. The chain is built from TRBV9 and TRBJ2-2; 8 bases align to TRBD2. V gave up 0 bases and J gave up 7 bases; unmatched junction bases: 5. Germline-derived CDR1 and CDR2 are SGDLS and YYNGEE. The CDR3 sequence is 15 residues long. The full variable domain, rest sourced from reference TRBV9 and TRBJ2-2, is DSGVTQTPKHLITATGQRVTLRCSPRSGDLSVYWYQQSLDQGLQFLIQYYNGEERAKGNILERFSAQQFPDLHSELNLSSLELGDSALYFCASSVAGGALGELFFGEGSRLTVL.

This sequence joins TRBV19 and TRBJ2-3; the D gene is possibly TRBD2 (6 bases). The germline gives CDR1 LNHDA, CDR2 SQIVND (reference sequence). The ends were cut back, 6 bases at V and 3 bases at J, with 13 bases in the middle. The CDR3 length is 14 residues. This chain's CDR3 is CASRAGLLTDTQYF. As DNA, the CDR3 is TGTGCCAGTAGGGCGGGACTTTTAACAGATACGCAGTATTTT.

A few counts support this clone. The chain has TRBV2 and TRBJ1-1; 10 bases fit TRBD1. Germline V gives CDR1 SNHLY, CDR2 FYNNEI. The CDR3 covers 15 residues. V lost 3 bases to trimming and J lost 1 base; unmatched junction nucleotides: 2. The CDR3 DNA is TGTGCCAGCAGTGAGTGGGACAGGGGGAACACTGAAGCTTTCTTT. Translating it yields CASSEWDRGNTEAFF.

The chain combines TRBV5-1 with TRBJ1-5; the D gene is possibly TRBD1 (6 bases). Germline loops: CDR1 SGHRS, CDR2 YFSETQ. The length of the CDR3 is 15 residues. The germline V and J ends were trimmed by 4 bases and 3 bases, with 14 bases remaining between them. CDR3 in amino acids: CASSLTGGYNQPQHF. CDR3 nucleotides: TGCGCCAGCAGCCTAACGGGGGGCTACAATCAGCCCCAGCATTTT.

J is TRBJ1-6 and V is TRBV3-1 (or the pseudogene TRBV3-2); 7 bases fit TRBD1. V was pared by 1 base and J by 7 bases, with 4 bases of the junction left unmatched. The CDR3 length is 15 residues. From germline, CDR1 is LGHDT and CDR2 YNNKEL (reference sequence). In DNA, the CDR3 is TGTGCCAGCAGCCAAGGGACAGGTTTAAATTCACCCCTCCACTTT. This translates into CASSQGTGLNSPLHF.

The gene calls are TRBV28 and TRBJ1-5; 10 nucleotides match TRBD1. Unmatched junction bases numbered 13, after V lost 7 bases and J lost 7 bases. The germline V gene encodes CDR1 MDHEN and CDR2 SYDVKM. CDR3 size: 16 residues. The CDR3 sequence is CASTPSSRDRGQPQHF. The DNA of the CDR3 is TGTGCCAGCACCCCGTCCTCCCGGGACAGGGGCCAGCCCCAGCATTTT.

The genes are TRBV5-1 and TRBJ2-7; D is ambiguous. Trimming removed 1 base at V and 4 bases at J, with 9 bases between. Germline values: CDR1 SGHRS, CDR2 YFSETQ. The CDR3 spans 13 residues. CDR3 region: CASSLRAGYEQYF. The CDR3 nucleotides are TGCGCCAGCAGCTTGAGAGCCGGGTACGAGCAGTACTTC.

J is TRBJ1-1 and V is TRBV9, with 10 bases identical to TRBD1. The CDR3 length is 14 residues. Per the germline V gene, CDR1 is SGDLS and CDR2 is YYNGEE. After removal of 4 bases from V and 7 bases from J, the junction contained 7 bases not matched to a gene. The CDR3 sequence: CASSSSTGGFEAFF. As DNA, the CDR3 is TGTGCCAGCAGCTCGTCGACAGGGGGCTTTGAAGCTTTCTTT.

The CDR3: CAWTAHTESSPLHF. CDR3 DNA sequence: TGTGCCTGGACGGCCCACACAGAGAGTTCACCCCTCCACTTT. J is TRBJ1-6 and V is TRBV30; D call uncertain. CDR1 GTSNPN and CDR2 SVGIG come from the germline V gene (reference sequence). Trimming stripped 4 bases from V and 9 bases from J, with 16 bases between. CDR3 size: 14 residues.

The V and J genes are TRBV7-6 and TRBJ1-1; D is uncertain. In germline, CDR1 is SGHVS, CDR2 FNYEAQ. This CDR3 has 13 residues. The V end was cut by 1 base, the J end by 6 bases, with 9 bases between. CDR3 sequence: CASSLGVGAEAFF. As DNA, the CDR3 is TGTGCCAGCAGCTTAGGGGTGGGCGCTGAAGCTTTCTTT.

This rearrangement joins TRBV6-5 to TRBJ1-2; 9 bases are a match to TRBD1. Germline CDR1 reads MNHEY; CDR2 reads SVGAGI. V lost 0 bases, J lost 4 bases, and 3 bases stayed unmatched. This CDR3 contains 15 residues. The CDR3 region has the DNA TGTGCCAGCAGTTACTCGAGGGACAGGGCCTATGGCTACACCTTC. The encoded protein is CASSYSRDRAYGYTF.

In its sample, this clone was seen once. The V gene is TRBV5-1, the J gene TRBJ1-6; maybe TRBD1 (5 bases). The germline V and J ends were trimmed by 0 bases and 7 bases, with 8 bases remaining between them. The CDR3 is 14 amino acids. Germline loops: CDR1 SGHRS, CDR2 YFSETQ. CDR3 sequence reads: CASSLGQQNSPLHF. The CDR3 region has the DNA TGCGCCAGCAGCTTGGGACAGCAAAATTCACCCCTCCACTTT. The whole variable domain, filled in from reference TRBV5-1 and TRBJ1-6, reads KAGVTQTPRYLIKTRGQQVTLSCSPISGHRSVSWYQQTPGQGLQFLFEYFSETQRNKGNFPGRFSGRQFSNSRSEMNVSTLELGDSALYLCASSLGQQNSPLHFGNGTRLTVT.

The rearrangement links TRBV19 to TRBJ1-4, with 7 bases identical to TRBD1. The CDR3 consists of 16 residues. J gave up 0 bases and V 3 bases, and 4 bases lay outside the gene matches. The germline V gene encodes CDR1 LNHDA and CDR2 SQIVND (reference sequence). The CDR3 coding sequence is TGTGCCAGTAGTATCCCCGGACAGGCAACTAATGAAAAACTGTTTTTT. Residues: CASSIPGQATNEKLFF. The variable domain in full, with the rest retrieved from reference TRBV19 and TRBJ1-4, is DGGITQSPKYLFRKEGQNVTLSCEQNLNHDAMYWYRQDPGQGLRLIYYSQIVNDFQKGDIAEGYSVSREKKESFPLTVTSAQKNPTAFYLCASSIPGQATNEKLFFGSGTQLSVL.

This clone has just a few counts. The V gene is TRBV19, the J gene TRBJ1-5, with 8 positions matching TRBD1. Germline loops: CDR1 LNHDA, CDR2 SQIVND (reference sequence). V gave up 3 bases and J gave up 6 bases; unmatched junction bases: 10. This CDR3 is 16 amino acids long. CDR3 protein: CASSIGGGQGSQPQHF. CDR3 sequence (DNA): TGTGCCAGTAGTATTGGCGGAGGACAGGGAAGTCAGCCCCAGCATTTT.